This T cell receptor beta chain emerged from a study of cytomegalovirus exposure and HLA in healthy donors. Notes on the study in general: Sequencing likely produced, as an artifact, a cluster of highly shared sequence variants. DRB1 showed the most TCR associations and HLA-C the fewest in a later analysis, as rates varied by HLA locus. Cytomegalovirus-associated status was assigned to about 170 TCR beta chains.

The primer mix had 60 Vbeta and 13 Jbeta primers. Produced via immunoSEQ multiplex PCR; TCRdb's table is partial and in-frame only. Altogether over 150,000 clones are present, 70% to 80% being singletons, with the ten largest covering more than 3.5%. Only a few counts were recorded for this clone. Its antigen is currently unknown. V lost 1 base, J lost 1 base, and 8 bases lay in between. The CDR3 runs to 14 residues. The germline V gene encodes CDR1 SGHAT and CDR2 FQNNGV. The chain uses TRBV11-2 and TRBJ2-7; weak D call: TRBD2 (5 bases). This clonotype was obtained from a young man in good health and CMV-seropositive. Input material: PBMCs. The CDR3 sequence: CASSLVEGSYEQYF. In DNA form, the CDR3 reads TGTGCCAGCAGCTTAGTAGAGGGATCCTACGAGCAGTACTTC.